A single sample gave rise to the 19 T cell receptor beta chains below, sequenced in a study of CD8+ T cells in alopecia areata. Reverse transcription of extracted RNA yielded cDNA, which provided the sequencing template. Assay: immunoSEQ multiplex PCR; the TCRdb copy retains only in-frame clones and omits some. The sample lists approximately 210,000 clones, 50% to 60% seen once, with approximately 3.4% in the top ten. The treatment is: oral pan-JAK inhibitor, 5-10 mg twice daily. The sequenced sample was CD4+ T cells sorted from blood, obtained at week 4, from a patient treated with tofacitinib. The receptors come from a human donor with alopecia areata.

The chain has TRBV2 and TRBJ1-1, with D perhaps matching TRBD1 (6 bases). Trimming took 9 bases from V and 3 from J, leaving 17 bases between them. CDR3 length: 14 residues. Germline CDR1 SNHLY, CDR2 FYNNEI. The CDR3 nucleotides are TGTGCCAGTAACAGGGACTTGGAGGACACTGAAGCTTTCTTT. Protein product: CASNRDLEDTEAFF.

The V and J genes are TRBV29-1 and TRBJ1-1; no reliable D call. The CDR3 totals 15 residues. V gave up 7 bases and J gave up 1 base, with 19 bases separating them. Germline V gene data show CDR1 as SQVTM and CDR2 as ANQGSEA. The CDR3 region is CSARTLAAGNTEAFF. For the CDR3, the DNA is TGCAGCGCTCGAACATTGGCCGCTGGGAACACTGAAGCTTTCTTT.

This chain joins TRBV23-1 and TRBJ1-4, with D perhaps TRBD1 (6 bases). TRBV23-1 is an open reading frame, and its role is uncertain. The V gene lost 9 bases and the J gene lost 4 bases, with 9 bases spanning the gap. The CDR3 spans 12 residues. The CDR3 DNA reads as TGCGCCAGGGGACAACTTAATGAAAAACTGTTTTTT. Translation gives CARGQLNEKLFF.

Only a few counts were recorded for this clone. This chain uses TRBV29-1 with TRBJ2-5; 8 nucleotides line up with TRBD2. Unmatched junction bases numbered 5, after V lost 7 bases and J lost 4 bases. CDR1 and CDR2 from the germline V gene are SQVTM and ANQGSEA. The length of the CDR3 is 12 residues. CDR3 loop: CSADGGGETQYF. The CDR3 DNA reads TGCAGCGCCGACGGGGGGGGAGAGACCCAGTACTTC.

The chain is built from TRBV29-1 and TRBJ2-7; possible D gene TRBD1, 6 bases. V lost 4 bases, J lost 5 bases, and 12 bases lay in between. The CDR3 extends over 12 amino acids. The germline CDR1 and CDR2 sequences are SQVTM and ANQGSEA. In DNA, the CDR3 is TGCAGCGTTGCCAGGGGCGACCACGAGCAGTACTTC. The encoded protein is CSVARGDHEQYF.

This clone occurred a few times. V usage is TRBV6-1 and J usage is TRBJ2-5; no clear D. The V and J ends lost 6 bases and 5 bases respectively, with 10 bases between them. Germline V gene sequence: CDR1 MNHNS, CDR2 SASEGT. CDR3 size: 12 residues. For the CDR3, the DNA is TGTGCCAGCAGGGGAACTCCGGAGACCCAGTACTTC. Amino acids: CASRGTPETQYF.

The J gene is TRBJ1-2, the V gene TRBV25-1; TRBD1 agrees at 7 bases. V lost 2 bases, J lost 4 bases, and 4 bases stayed unmatched. The CDR3 extends over 14 amino acids. Germline V gene lookup returns CDR1 MGHDK and CDR2 SYGVNS. The CDR3 sequence is CASSETGAVYGYTF. CDR3 DNA: TGTGCCAGCAGTGAAACAGGGGCGGTCTATGGCTACACCTTC.

As for this clone: An end of the junction does not agree with germline; a read error may underlie this. The gene calls are TRBV7-7 and TRBJ2-5; 8 positions match TRBD1. The CDR3 length is 13 residues. CDR1 is SSHAT, CDR2 FNYEAQ, per germline (reference sequence). CDR3 region: CASSARQGETQYF. CDR3 nucleotide sequence: TGTGCTAGCAGCGCCAGACAGGGGGAGACCCAGTACTTC. Full variable domain (outside the CDR3, taken from reference TRBV7-7 and TRBJ2-5): GAGVSQSPRYKVTKRGQDVTLRCDPISSHATLYWYQQALGQGPEFLTYFNYEAQPDKSGLPSDRFSAERPEGSISTLTIQRTEQRDSAMYRCASSARQGETQYFGPGTRLLVL.

This clone was recorded only once. V gene TRBV7-2 combines with J gene TRBJ1-1, with D uncertain. There are 15 residues in the CDR3. Germline lookup yields CDR1 SGHTA and CDR2 FQGNSA. V shed 0 bases and J shed 0 bases, with 8 bases lying between them. In DNA form, the CDR3 reads TGTGCCAGCAGCTTAGCAGGGCCCTTGAACACTGAAGCTTTCTTT. This sequence encodes CASSLAGPLNTEAFF.

The V gene is TRBV7-3, the J gene TRBJ2-3; 8 positions agree with TRBD2. Germline-derived CDR1 and CDR2 are SGHTA and FQGTGA. V dropped 5 bases and J dropped 2; count of bases not matched to a gene: 6. The CDR3 covers 15 residues. The chain's CDR3 is CASSQRGPDTDTQYF. CDR3 bases: TGTGCCAGCAGCCAGCGGGGGCCTGACACAGATACGCAGTATTTT. The full variable domain, in which reference TRBV7-3 and TRBJ2-3 provide the parts outside the CDR3, is GAGVSQTPSNKVTEKGKYVELRCDPISGHTALYWYRQSLGQGPEFLIYFQGTGAADDSGLPNDRFFAVRPEGSVSTLKIQRTERGDSAVYLCASSQRGPDTDTQYFGPGTRLTVL.

This rearrangement joins TRBV5-1 to TRBJ2-1; TRBD1 matches at 8 bases. Germline CDR1 reads SGHRS; CDR2 reads YFSETQ. This CDR3 comprises 13 residues. Germline trimming cut 4 bases from V and 8 bases from J; bases unmatched to any gene: 5. The CDR3 DNA sequence: TGCGCCAGCAGCATGGACAGGGTGGATGAGCAGTTCTTC. It is translated as CASSMDRVDEQFF.

V is TRBV2 and J is TRBJ2-1; 7 nucleotides match TRBD2. CDR1 and CDR2 from the germline V gene are SNHLY and FYNNEI. The CDR3 length is 16 residues. The junction had 7 bases not matched to a gene; V was cut back by 3 bases and J by 2 bases. The CDR3 nucleotides read TGTGCCAGCAGTGAGGGAGGGACCTCAGCCTACAATGAGCAGTTCTTC. Its translation is CASSEGGTSAYNEQFF.

The V and J genes are TRBV9 and TRBJ2-7; TRBD1 aligns across 7 bases. Unmatched junction bases numbered 6, after V lost 6 bases and J lost 3 bases. CDR3 length: 13 amino acids. The germline gives CDR1 SGDLS, CDR2 YYNGEE. The CDR3 DNA reads TGTGCCAGCACCTCCGGGACAGACTACGAGCAGTACTTC. Translated: CASTSGTDYEQYF.

In this sample, this clone turned up a few times. This chain links TRBV7-3 with TRBJ2-5; no clear D gene. V was cut by 5 bases and J by 4 bases, with 11 bases left in between. The CDR3 totals 13 residues. Germline assignment: CDR1 SGHTA and CDR2 FQGTGA. The DNA for the CDR3 is TGTGCCAGCAGCCCCCTGGTAGGAGAGACCCAGTACTTC. Protein: CASSPLVGETQYF. Full variable domain (rest looked up from reference TRBV7-3 and TRBJ2-5): GAGVSQTPSNKVTEKGKYVELRCDPISGHTALYWYRQSLGQGPEFLIYFQGTGAADDSGLPNDRFFAVRPEGSVSTLKIQRTERGDSAVYLCASSPLVGETQYFGPGTRLLVL.

In this sample, this clone turned up once. The genes are TRBV30 and TRBJ1-6; D is undetermined. Germline V CDR1 and CDR2: GTSNPN, SVGIG (reference sequence). Deletions cut 0 bases from V and 5 bases from J, with 8 bases between. The CDR3 totals 14 residues. The CDR3 DNA reads TGTGCCTGGAGTGTAAAGAGGGATAATTCACCCCTCCACTTT. Residues: CAWSVKRDNSPLHF.

This chain uses TRBV4-1 with TRBJ1-2; D might be TRBD1 (6 bases). The CDR3 is 15 amino acids. The germline V and J ends were trimmed by 2 bases and 8 bases, with 18 bases remaining between them. In germline, CDR1 is MGHRA, CDR2 YSYEKL. The CDR3 is CASSQPSRGLRGYTF. CDR3 coding DNA: TGCGCCAGCAGCCAACCCTCCAGGGGCCTTAGGGGCTACACCTTC.

The chain carries TRBV28 and TRBJ2-7; D possibly corresponds to TRBD1 (5 bases). The V gene lost 1 base and the J gene lost 6 bases, with 13 bases spanning the gap. Germline V gene lookup returns CDR1 MDHEN and CDR2 SYDVKM. The CDR3 length is 14 residues. The CDR3 is CASSLSQGLSEQYF. For the CDR3, the DNA is TGTGCCAGCAGTTTATCCCAGGGCCTAAGCGAGCAGTACTTC. Full variable domain (rest looked up from reference TRBV28 and TRBJ2-7): DVKVTQSSRYLVKRTGEKVFLECVQDMDHENMFWYRQDPGLGLRLIYFSYDVKMKEKGDIPEGYSVSREKKERFSLILESASTNQTSMYLCASSLSQGLSEQYFGPGTRLTVT.

V usage is TRBV4-1 and J usage is TRBJ2-7; TRBD2 matches at 12 bases. V shed 4 bases, J shed 3 bases, and the junction held 4 bases outside the gene matches. The germline V gene has CDR1 MGHRA and CDR2 YSYEKL. This CDR3 has 15 amino acids. The CDR3 DNA sequence: TGCGCCAGCAGCCGAAGGACTAGCGGGAACTACGAGCAGTACTTC. This sequence encodes CASSRRTSGNYEQYF.

This rearrangement joins TRBV4-1 to TRBJ2-3, with 7 bases matching TRBD2. Unmatched junction bases numbered 8, after V lost 3 bases and J lost 5 bases. The CDR3 covers 15 residues. CDR1 and CDR2 from the germline V gene are MGHRA and YSYEKL. CDR3 in amino acids: CASSQTTSRGDTQYF. The CDR3 nucleotides read TGCGCCAGCAGCCAGACGACTAGCCGAGGAGATACGCAGTATTTT.